One and the same sample provided the 32 T cell receptor beta chains below, sequenced in a study of T-cell reconstitution after alpha-beta-depleted transplantation in children. TCRbeta library construction was performed incorporating unique molecular identifiers. TCRdb processed the PCR reads anew with MiXCR; each CDR3 protein has one entry. This table holds roughly 500,000 distinct CDR3 sequences, over 25% found once. This specimen was PBMCs from the stem cell graft donor, taken from the stem cell graft. These receptors came from a human donor who donated a stem cell graft to a child with aplastic anemia.

This clonotype was picked up a small number of times. The genes are TRBV20-1 and TRBJ1-4, with TRBD1 identical over 10 bases. Germline V gene data show CDR1 as DFQATT and CDR2 as SNEGSKA (reference sequence). The CDR3 runs to 17 residues. V dropped 6 bases and J dropped 0; count of bases not matched to a gene: 10. CDR3 sequence (DNA): TGCAGTGCCCCTCGGACAGGGGGGGAGGCAACTAATGAAAAACTGTTTTTT. It specifies CSAPRTGGEATNEKLFF.

The rearrangement joins TRBV18 to TRBJ2-3; D is uncertain. The germline V and J ends were trimmed by 8 bases and 1 base, with 19 bases remaining between them. Germline values: CDR1 KGHSH, CDR2 LQKENI. This CDR3 is built from 16 residues. DNA for the CDR3: TGTGCCAGCCCCCCGGTAGGCGGATCGGGCACAGATACGCAGTATTTT. This codes for CASPPVGGSGTDTQYF. Together with reference TRBV18 and TRBJ2-3, the CDR3 gives the full variable domain: NAGVMQNPRHLVRRRGQEARLRCSPMKGHSHVYWYRQLPEEGLKFMVYLQKENIIDESGMPKERFSAEFPKEGPSILRIQQVVRGDSAAYFCASPPVGGSGTDTQYFGPGTRLTVL.

This clonotype was detected a few times. J is TRBJ1-5 and V is TRBV7-2; 10 positions agree with TRBD1. Trimming at V came to 5 bases and at J to 9 bases, leaving 10 bases not matched to a gene. Looked up from germline, CDR1 is SGHTA and CDR2 is FQGNSA. This CDR3 region has 15 residues. DNA for the CDR3: TGTGCCAGCAGCCAGAGGACAGGGGGAGTACGGCCCCAGCATTTT. Translation: CASSQRTGGVRPQHF.

This clonotype was observed a few times. The CDR3 DNA follows: TGTGCCACCAGCAGAAGAACCGGGACAGCCGTTTATACTGAAGCTTTCTTT. This sequence encodes CATSRRTGTAVYTEAFF. The chain recombines TRBV15 with TRBJ1-1; 7 positions agree with TRBD1. Germline CDR1 reads LNHNV; CDR2 reads YYDKDF (reference sequence). CDR3 size: 17 residues. The J segment lost 5 bases and the V segment lost 2 bases, leaving 14 bases of the junction unmatched.

The V and J genes are TRBV6-2 or TRBV6-3 and TRBJ2-7; TRBD1 matches 9 bases. Germline V lookup: CDR1 MNHEY, CDR2 SVGEGT. The trim removed 6 bases at V and 2 bases at J, leaving 8 bases unmatched. This CDR3 contains 15 residues. Here the CDR3 DNA reads TGTGCCAGCAGCCTCGGACAGGGGACACCCTACGAGCAGTACTTC. This encodes CASSLGQGTPYEQYF.

This clonotype appeared a few times. This chain joins TRBV12-3 or TRBV12-4 and TRBJ1-1; 7 positions match TRBD1. The ends lost 7 bases at V and 1 base at J; junction bases unmatched: 9. CDR3 length: 15 amino acids. CDR3 amino acids: CASTLGQGENTEAFF. CDR3 coding DNA: TGTGCCAGCACCTTGGGTCAGGGGGAGAACACTGAAGCTTTCTTT.

Only a few counts were recorded for this clonotype. The chain couples TRBV7-9 to TRBJ2-3; TRBD2 aligns across 9 bases. V shed 3 bases and J 4 bases; nucleotides not matched to a gene: 8. CDR1 and CDR2 from the germline V gene are SEHNR and FQNEAQ (reference sequence). The CDR3 runs 16 residues. CDR3 nucleotides: TGTGCCAGCAGCTTTGGGCCTAGCGGGACTGCAGATACGCAGTATTTT. This sequence encodes CASSFGPSGTADTQYF.

This clonotype has more than one count but fewer than ten. The rearrangement uses TRBV20-1 and TRBJ2-3, with D unclear. This CDR3 spans 13 amino acids. CDR1 and CDR2 from the germline V gene are DFQATT and SNEGSKA (reference sequence). Trimming cost V 2 bases and J 2 bases, with 8 bases left between them. In DNA form, the CDR3 reads TGCAGTGCTAGAAAACAGTCCACAGATACGCAGTATTTT. Residues: CSARKQSTDTQYF.

The chain combines TRBV24-1 with TRBJ2-3; D remains unclear. This CDR3 has 15 residues. V lost 4 bases and J 0 bases, leaving 10 bases between the germline ends. Germline CDR1 reads KGHDR; CDR2 reads SFDVKD. In nucleotides, the CDR3 is TGTGCCACCAGTGACAGCGAAACTAGCACAGATACGCAGTATTTT. This sequence encodes CATSDSETSTDTQYF.

This sequence joins TRBV4-2 and TRBJ2-3; TRBD2 aligns across 8 bases. Losses at the gene ends were 8 bases for V and 1 base for J; bases not matched to a gene: 5. Germline values: CDR1 LGHNA, CDR2 YNFKEQ. The CDR3 totals 14 residues. The CDR3: CASGSGSGTDTQYF. The CDR3 nucleotides read TGTGCCAGCGGGAGCGGGAGTGGCACAGATACGCAGTATTTT.

The rearrangement links TRBV29-1 to TRBJ1-2; TRBD1 aligns across 11 bases. Germline trimming cut 3 bases from V and 4 bases from J; bases unmatched to any gene: 1. This CDR3 has 13 amino acids. The germline gives CDR1 SQVTM, CDR2 ANQGSEA. CDR3 region: CSVDGTGGYGYTF. Here the CDR3 DNA reads TGCAGCGTTGATGGGACAGGGGGCTATGGCTACACCTTC. Using reference TRBV29-1 and TRBJ1-2 for the parts outside the CDR3, the full variable domain is SAVISQKPSRDICQRGTSLTIQCQVDSQVTMMFWYRQQPGQSLTLIATANQGSEATYESGFVIDKFPISRPNLTFSTLTVSNMSPEDSSIYLCSVDGTGGYGYTFGSGTRLTVV.

This chain links TRBV5-6 with TRBJ1-2; weak D call: TRBD1 (5 bases). Germline V gene lookup returns CDR1 SGHDT and CDR2 YYEEEE. This CDR3 comprises 16 residues. V lost 4 bases to trimming and J lost 8 bases, with 24 bases between them. The CDR3 DNA reads TGTGCCAGCAGCCTCGGCGACAGCTCCACTCTAGAGGGCTACACCTTC. Translated, it gives CASSLGDSSTLEGYTF.

This clonotype occurred a few times. The genes are TRBV28 and TRBJ2-3; tentative D call: TRBD1 (6 bases). The CDR3 loop spans 16 amino acids. The V and J ends lost 3 bases and 0 bases respectively, with 13 bases between them. CDR1 and CDR2 from the germline V gene are MDHEN and SYDVKM. CDR3 nucleotides: TGTGCCAGCAGTTTTGTTGGGACACCGAGCACAGATACGCAGTATTTT. This codes for CASSFVGTPSTDTQYF.

This clonotype showed up just a few times. This sequence joins TRBV6-5 and TRBJ2-5; TRBD2 matches at 10 bases. The CDR3 is 18 amino acids. Germline V gene sequence: CDR1 MNHEY, CDR2 SVGAGI. Unmatched junction bases numbered 10, after V lost 0 bases and J lost 3 bases. CDR3 coding DNA: TGTGCCAGCAGTTACTCGTCGATCGGACTAGCGGTGAAAGAGACCCAGTACTTC. It translates to CASSYSSIGLAVKETQYF.

The rearrangement joins TRBV12-3 or TRBV12-4 to TRBJ2-5; D not certain. CDR3 length equals 12 residues. V lost 7 bases and J lost 4, with 10 bases in between. The CDR3: CASKSPPETQYF. The DNA of the CDR3 is TGTGCCAGCAAGTCCCCTCCAGAGACCCAGTACTTC.

This chain links TRBV12-3 or TRBV12-4 with TRBJ1-4; unclear D gene. With 5 bases removed from V and 5 bases from J, the gap between germline ends came to 12 bases. CDR3 length equals 14 residues. The CDR3 DNA sequence: TGTGCCAGCAGTCGACTTTTGGGAAATGAAAAACTGTTTTTT. It translates to CASSRLLGNEKLFF.

The rearrangement links TRBV12-3 or TRBV12-4 to TRBJ2-3; D uncertain. Between the trimmed V and J ends, which lost 3 bases and 1 base, there was a span of 11 bases. This CDR3 comprises 15 residues. Here the CDR3 reads CASSLSTYRTDTQYF. DNA for the CDR3: TGTGCCAGCAGTTTGTCCACCTACCGCACAGATACGCAGTATTTT.

The rearrangement joins TRBV4-3 to TRBJ1-5; D ambiguous. CDR3 length: 19 amino acids. Germline V CDR1 and CDR2: LGHNA, YSLEER. V was cut by 4 bases and J by 9 bases, with 31 bases left in between. The CDR3 DNA sequence: TGCGCCAGCAGCCCGGCAATCATCATAGGCACTCAGCGTAACTGGCCCCAGCATTTT. It specifies CASSPAIIIGTQRNWPQHF.

The table lists this clonotype with a few counts. J is TRBJ1-1 and V is TRBV5-1; a weak D match, TRBD1 (5 bases). V gave up 5 bases and J gave up 1 base, with 12 bases separating them. There are 14 residues in the CDR3. Germline V gives CDR1 SGHRS, CDR2 YFSETQ. The CDR3 is CASRTGTTNTEAFF. Written as DNA, the CDR3 is TGCGCCAGCAGGACTGGGACCACGAACACTGAAGCTTTCTTT.

CDR3 amino acids: CASSVPIAGGSSYNEQFF. In DNA, the CDR3 is TGTGCCAGCAGCGTTCCCATAGCGGGAGGTAGCTCCTACAATGAGCAGTTCTTC. The rearrangement joins TRBV11-2 to TRBJ2-1; 10 bases map to TRBD2. J gave up 0 bases and V 5 bases, and 10 bases lay outside the gene matches. The germline V gene has CDR1 SGHAT and CDR2 FQNNGV. The CDR3 runs to 18 residues.

There are a few counts of this clonotype. This chain links TRBV6-1 with TRBJ2-3; 12 bases match TRBD2. Germline V gene lookup returns CDR1 MNHNS and CDR2 SASEGT. The CDR3 sequence is 16 residues long. With V trimmed by 6 bases and J by 2 bases, 6 bases remained unmatched. CDR3 nucleotides: TGTGCCAGCAGCCACGGACTAGCGGGGCCCACAGATACGCAGTATTTT. This translates into CASSHGLAGPTDTQYF.

The J gene is TRBJ2-2, the V gene TRBV4-3; D gene ambiguous. The CDR3 is 16 amino acids. In germline, CDR1 is LGHNA, CDR2 YSLEER. Trimming removed 4 bases at V and 0 bases at J, with 12 bases between. The CDR3 nucleotides are TGCGCCAGCAGCCCCCGCCGGGCCCCGAACACCGGGGAGCTGTTTTTT. Residues: CASSPRRAPNTGELFF.

The J gene is TRBJ2-7, the V gene TRBV20-1, with TRBD2 identical over 8 bases. The V segment lost 1 base and the J segment 6 bases; nucleotides outside the gene matches: 11. The CDR3 is made up of 15 amino acids. Germline V lookup: CDR1 DFQATT, CDR2 SNEGSKA (reference sequence). The CDR3 DNA reads TGCAGTGCTAGAGTAACTAGCGGCCCTGGGGGCGAGCAGTACTTC. Its protein product is CSARVTSGPGGEQYF.

This chain connects TRBV6-5 to TRBJ2-5, with D possibly matching TRBD1 (6 bases). Trimming shortened V by 3 bases and J by 7 bases, and 15 bases separated the two germline ends. The germline CDR1 and CDR2 sequences are MNHEY and SVGAGI. The CDR3 is made up of 14 amino acids. This chain's CDR3 is CASSYPGESGTQYF. CDR3 bases: TGTGCCAGCAGTTATCCAGGGGAGTCGGGGACCCAGTACTTC.

The CDR3 sequence is CSVARTGASWNTGELFF. The CDR3 DNA follows: TGCAGCGTTGCCCGGACGGGAGCTAGTTGGAACACCGGGGAGCTGTTTTTT. The V and J genes are TRBV29-1 and TRBJ2-2; the D gene is possibly TRBD2 (6 bases). The CDR3 sequence is 17 residues long. Per the germline V gene, CDR1 is SQVTM and CDR2 is ANQGSEA. The V end was cut by 4 bases, the J end by 1 base, with 19 bases between.

The chain is built from TRBV5-6 and TRBJ1-2, with 7 bases that match TRBD1. J gave up 4 bases and V 5 bases, and 5 bases lay outside the gene matches. Looked up from germline, CDR1 is SGHDT and CDR2 is YYEEEE. CDR3 size: 13 residues. CDR3 residues: CASRQGQFYGYTF. The DNA for the CDR3 is TGTGCCAGCAGGCAGGGACAGTTCTATGGCTACACCTTC.

This clonotype occurred a few times. The J gene is TRBJ1-6, the V gene TRBV25-1; 9 bases are shared with TRBD1. The V gene end was trimmed by 3 bases and the J gene end by 8 bases; junction bases not matched to a gene: 2. CDR1 is MGHDK, CDR2 SYGVNS, per germline. This CDR3 is built from 14 residues. DNA of the CDR3: TGTGCCAGCAGTGATTGGACAGGGGATTCACCCCTCCACTTT. Its translation: CASSDWTGDSPLHF.

The CDR3: CAWSVLIDEQFF. As DNA, the CDR3 is TGTGCCTGGAGTGTATTAATAGACGAGCAGTTCTTC. This sequence joins TRBV30 and TRBJ2-1, with no clear D. Germline loops: CDR1 GTSNPN, CDR2 SVGIG (reference sequence). The V and J ends lost 0 bases and 10 bases respectively, with 10 bases between them. The CDR3 is 12 residues long.

This clonotype has more than one count but fewer than ten. The chain carries TRBV12-3 or TRBV12-4 and TRBJ1-2; 9 nucleotides line up with TRBD1. The CDR3 sequence is 15 residues long. The V and J ends lost 5 bases and 8 bases, in that order; junction bases with no gene match: 12. This CDR3 is CASSPGTGRGYGYTF. CDR3 nucleotide sequence: TGTGCCAGCAGTCCCGGGACAGGGAGAGGATACGGCTACACCTTC.

The chain uses TRBV12-5 and TRBJ2-2; TRBD1 matches at 7 bases. Losses at the gene ends were 6 bases for V and 2 bases for J; bases not matched to a gene: 3. The germline CDR1 and CDR2 sequences are LGHNT and FRNRAP. The CDR3 loop spans 14 amino acids. The CDR3 nucleotides are TGTGCTAGTGGGGACAGGCAAAACACCGGGGAGCTGTTTTTT. Translation: CASGDRQNTGELFF.

This chain uses TRBV6-5 with TRBJ1-1; 7 nucleotides agree with TRBD1. Looked up from germline, CDR1 is MNHEY and CDR2 is SVGAGI. The trim removed 4 bases at V and 8 bases at J, leaving 10 bases unmatched. The CDR3 consists of 14 residues. This CDR3 reads CASSFGTGEPEAFF. The CDR3 region has the DNA TGTGCCAGCAGTTTCGGTACAGGGGAGCCCGAAGCTTTCTTT.

The genes are TRBV20-1 and TRBJ1-1, with D tentatively TRBD1 (5 bases). The CDR3 is made up of 13 amino acids. Germline lookup yields CDR1 DFQATT and CDR2 SNEGSKA (reference sequence). V lost 6 bases and J 2 bases, leaving 13 bases between the germline ends. CDR3 in amino acids: CSATTGVNTEAFF. DNA for the CDR3: TGCAGTGCAACAACAGGTGTTAACACTGAAGCTTTCTTT.